This T cell receptor (beta chain) is drawn from a study of cytomegalovirus exposure and HLA in healthy donors. Trimming cost V 4 bases and J 1 base; bases outside gene matches: 4. The CDR3 loop spans 15 amino acids. The germline CDR1 and CDR2 sequences are MGHDK and SYGVNS. PCR was performed using 60 Vbeta and 13 Jbeta primers. Sequencing was performed with immunoSEQ multiplex PCR; in TCRdb, only in-frame clones are kept and a portion is missing. The table lists tens of thousands of clones, around 64% of them singletons. Sequences were obtained from PBMCs. This chain connects TRBV25-1 to TRBJ2-3, with 8 bases that match TRBD2. This sequence originates from a man aged 25-45 years in good health and CMV-seronegative. The CDR3 coding sequence is TGTGCCAGCAGTGGATCTAGCGGGCGCACAGATACGCAGTATTTT. Its translation is CASSGSSGRTDTQYF.